The next 3 T cell receptor beta chains were all read from a single sample in a study of blood T cells in healthy people across ages. Using a J-beta primer mix together with a sample-barcoded 5' primer, a second PCR was run for roughly 6 to 12 cycles. TCRdb itself ran the 5' RACE reads through MiXCR, one entry per CDR3 protein. The data hold roughly 830,000 distinct CDR3 sequences, with around two thirds observed a single time. What was sequenced was blood. The receptors derive from a man aged 30-40 years in good health.

In its sample, this clonotype was seen once. V usage is TRBV27 and J usage is TRBJ1-1, with a possible D match to TRBD1 (5 bases). V lost 5 bases to trimming and J lost 6 bases, with 19 bases between them. Germline values: CDR1 MNHEY, CDR2 SMNVEV (reference sequence). There are 15 residues in the CDR3. The CDR3 region has the DNA TGTGCCAGCAGTAGCCGGGGGTTTGAGGGCCCTGAAGCTTTCTTT. Its translation is CASSSRGFEGPEAFF.

The chain carries TRBV10-3 and TRBJ1-2; TRBD1 is a possible D gene (6 bases). The CDR3 runs to 13 residues. V dropped 10 bases and J dropped 2 bases, with 14 bases sitting between them. The germline V gene encodes CDR1 ENHRY and CDR2 SYGVKD. CDR3 protein: CATYGGGNYGYTF. The CDR3 DNA reads as TGTGCCACCTACGGAGGGGGAAACTATGGCTACACCTTC.

This clonotype has more than one count but fewer than ten. The rearrangement uses TRBV27 and TRBJ2-7; D unresolved. Per the germline V gene, CDR1 is MNHEY and CDR2 is SMNVEV (reference sequence). V was cut by 5 bases and J by 0 bases, with 5 bases left in between. The CDR3 is 12 amino acids. This CDR3 reads CASSKDSYEQYF. The DNA for the CDR3 is TGTGCCAGCAGTAAGGACTCCTACGAGCAGTACTTC.